Below are 27 T cell receptor beta chains sequenced from a single sample in a study of blood T cell repertoires in COVID-19. Assay: immunoSEQ multiplex PCR; the TCRdb copy retains only in-frame clones and omits some. The sample includes about 110,000 clones, approximately 84% of them seen just once. Sequenced material: peripheral blood. The receptor set was obtained from a woman in her sixties with acute or convalescent COVID-19.

This chain connects TRBV29-1 to TRBJ1-1, with 7 nucleotides matching TRBD1. Losses at the gene ends were 5 bases for V and 1 base for J; bases not matched to a gene: 4. Germline assignment: CDR1 SQVTM and CDR2 ANQGSEA. CDR3 length: 13 amino acids. In DNA, the CDR3 is TGCAGCGTTTCGGGACAGACGAACACTGAAGCTTTCTTT. As protein: CSVSGQTNTEAFF.

The table lists this clone with a few counts. The rearrangement uses TRBV10-1 and TRBJ1-1; TRBD1 matches at 8 bases. Looked up from germline, CDR1 is WNHNN and CDR2 is SYGVQD (reference sequence). V lost 6 bases and J lost 4; bases outside the gene matches: 13. The CDR3 has 16 residues. As DNA, the CDR3 is TGCGCCAGCAGGGCGACCTCCGGGACAGGACCCACTGAAGCTTTCTTT. It yields the protein CASRATSGTGPTEAFF.

This chain connects TRBV28 to TRBJ2-7, with D perhaps TRBD2 (5 bases). V was clipped by 5 bases and J by 3 bases, with 11 bases between them. The germline V gene has CDR1 MDHEN and CDR2 SYDVKM. The CDR3 is 13 residues long. For the CDR3, the DNA is TGTGCCAGCAGTCCCGGGGTCTTCTACGAGCAGTACTTC. This translates into CASSPGVFYEQYF. Filled out from reference TRBV28 and TRBJ2-7, the complete variable domain reads DVKVTQSSRYLVKRTGEKVFLECVQDMDHENMFWYRQDPGLGLRLIYFSYDVKMKEKGDIPEGYSVSREKKERFSLILESASTNQTSMYLCASSPGVFYEQYFGPGTRLTVT.

In this sample, this clone turned up once. CDR3 sequence: CASIQTRDTNTEAFF. The CDR3 DNA reads TGTGCCAGCATACAAACCCGGGACACGAACACTGAAGCTTTCTTT. The chain combines TRBV28 with TRBJ1-1; possible D gene TRBD1, 6 bases. The germline gives CDR1 MDHEN, CDR2 SYDVKM. V was pared by 7 bases and J by 1 base, with 16 bases between. This CDR3 has 15 residues.

The genes are TRBV4-2 and TRBJ1-5, with D perhaps TRBD1 (5 bases). The length of the CDR3 is 13 residues. From germline, CDR1 is LGHNA and CDR2 YNFKEQ. Trimming took off 3 bases at V and 11 bases at J, with 14 bases between the two ends. CDR3 DNA: TGTGCCAGCAGCCAGCAGGGTAGTTTAGCCCAGCATTTT. This sequence encodes CASSQQGSLAQHF.

This clone was picked up a small number of times. This rearrangement joins TRBV7-8 to TRBJ2-7; TRBD1 agrees at 10 bases. CDR1 and CDR2 (germline): SGHVS, FQNEAQ. The CDR3 consists of 13 residues. V gave up 5 bases and J gave up 11 bases; unmatched junction bases: 9. The CDR3 spells CASSDRGRGGKYF. The CDR3, as DNA: TGTGCCAGCAGCGACAGGGGGCGCGGAGGGAAGTACTTC.

This chain uses TRBV3-1 (or the pseudogene TRBV3-2) with TRBJ2-1; 7 bases map to TRBD2. The CDR3 has 14 amino acids. V lost 4 bases and J lost 5; bases outside the gene matches: 5. Germline V gene data show CDR1 as LGHDT and CDR2 as YNNKEL (reference sequence). The CDR3 nucleotides are TGTGCCAGCAGCCCGGGACTACAAGACAATGAGCAGTTCTTC. Its protein is CASSPGLQDNEQFF.

The V call is TRBV25-1, the J call TRBJ1-2; 7 positions match TRBD1. In germline, CDR1 is MGHDK, CDR2 SYGVNS. This CDR3 has 13 residues. J gave up 7 bases and V 1 base, and 3 bases lay outside the gene matches. The CDR3 coding sequence is TGTGCCAGCAGTGAATTCTACAGGGGTGGCTACACCTTC. It codes for CASSEFYRGGYTF.

V and J are TRBV7-2 and TRBJ1-6; 7 nucleotides agree with TRBD1. Unmatched junction bases numbered 4, after V lost 1 base and J lost 7 bases. Germline V gene lookup returns CDR1 SGHTA and CDR2 FQGNSA. The CDR3 consists of 15 residues. Written as DNA, the CDR3 is TGTGCCAGCAGCTTAGTAGGGACAGCAAATTCACCCCTCCACTTT. Translation gives CASSLVGTANSPLHF.

The table lists this clone with a few counts. The chain links TRBV19 to TRBJ1-5; D not certain. This CDR3 is built from 15 residues. In germline, CDR1 is LNHDA, CDR2 SQIVND (reference sequence). Trimming removed 2 bases from V and 4 bases from J, with 12 bases in between. CDR3 bases: TGTGCCAGTAGTATAATGGCAGGAGGGAATCAGCCCCAGCATTTT. It is translated as CASSIMAGGNQPQHF.

This clone came up a few times. The V call is TRBV18, the J call TRBJ2-1; 8 nucleotides match TRBD2. The V and J ends lost 0 bases and 4 bases, in that order; junction bases with no gene match: 8. The CDR3 extends over 17 amino acids. Germline values: CDR1 KGHSH, CDR2 LQKENI. CDR3: CASSPPVQLAVYNEQFF. DNA for the CDR3: TGTGCCAGCTCACCACCGGTGCAACTAGCGGTGTACAATGAGCAGTTCTTC.

The chain uses TRBV5-1 and TRBJ1-1, with TRBD1 matching 8 bases. CDR1 and CDR2 from the germline V gene are SGHRS and YFSETQ. Trimming took 2 bases from V and 5 from J; bases not matched to a gene: 5. This CDR3 region has 14 residues. The CDR3, as DNA: TGCGCCAGCAGCTTCGGACAGGGCAGGACTGAAGCTTTCTTT. Protein: CASSFGQGRTEAFF. The variable domain in full, with the rest retrieved from reference TRBV5-1 and TRBJ1-1, is KAGVTQTPRYLIKTRGQQVTLSCSPISGHRSVSWYQQTPGQGLQFLFEYFSETQRNKGNFPGRFSGRQFSNSRSEMNVSTLELGDSALYLCASSFGQGRTEAFFGQGTRLTVV.

This chain uses TRBV5-1 with TRBJ2-3; D might be TRBD2 (7 bases). From germline, CDR1 is SGHRS and CDR2 YFSETQ. The CDR3 has 17 amino acids. V gave up 0 bases and J gave up 4 bases, with 18 bases separating them. The CDR3 loop reads CASSLGPVGGGSDTQYF. For the CDR3, the DNA is TGCGCCAGCAGCTTGGGTCCCGTGGGCGGGGGCTCAGATACGCAGTATTTT. Combining the CDR3 with reference TRBV5-1 and TRBJ2-3 gives the whole variable domain KAGVTQTPRYLIKTRGQQVTLSCSPISGHRSVSWYQQTPGQGLQFLFEYFSETQRNKGNFPGRFSGRQFSNSRSEMNVSTLELGDSALYLCASSLGPVGGGSDTQYFGPGTRLTVL.

The chain has TRBV7-9 and TRBJ1-4, with 8 bases identical to TRBD1. The V gene end was trimmed by 8 bases and the J gene end by 4 bases; junction bases not matched to a gene: 3. The CDR3 runs 13 residues. The germline V gene encodes CDR1 SEHNR and CDR2 FQNEAQ (reference sequence). CDR3 sequence (DNA): TGTGCCAGCGGACAGGGAGGTAATGAAAAACTGTTTTTT. Protein sequence: CASGQGGNEKLFF.

This clone turned up a few times. The chain is built from TRBV20-1 and TRBJ1-2; no reliable D call. Trimming stripped 3 bases from V and 4 bases from J, with 3 bases between. This CDR3 has 10 residues. Germline assignment: CDR1 DFQATT and CDR2 SNEGSKA (reference sequence). The CDR3 nucleotides read TGCAGTGCTAGCGGCTATGGCTACACCTTC. It yields the protein CSASGYGYTF.

V gene TRBV2 combines with J gene TRBJ1-1; weak D call: TRBD1 (5 bases). Germline V CDR1 and CDR2: SNHLY, FYNNEI. The CDR3 consists of 14 residues. V dropped 6 bases and J dropped 0 bases, with 11 bases sitting between them. CDR3 in amino acids: CASRGLRMNTEAFF. In DNA form, the CDR3 reads TGTGCCAGCAGGGGGCTGAGGATGAACACTGAAGCTTTCTTT. Full variable domain (rest looked up from reference TRBV2 and TRBJ1-1): EPEVTQTPSHQVTQMGQEVILRCVPISNHLYFYWYRQILGQKVEFLVSFYNNEISEKSEIFDDQFSVERPDGSNFTLKIRSTKLEDSAMYFCASRGLRMNTEAFFGQGTRLTVV.

This clone appeared a single time. The chain joins TRBV18 to TRBJ2-5, with D possibly TRBD2 on 6 matching bases. The CDR3 is made up of 15 amino acids. CDR1 is KGHSH, CDR2 LQKENI, per germline. V shed 2 bases and J shed 2 bases, with 12 bases lying between them. Here the CDR3 reads CASSPTGGGQETQYF. The CDR3 region has the DNA TGTGCCAGCTCACCAACGGGTGGGGGGCAAGAGACCCAGTACTTC.

CDR3 DNA sequence: TGTGCCAGCAGTTCCCGGGAGAAAAACATTCAGTACTTC. Translating it yields CASSSREKNIQYF. The V call is TRBV12-3 or TRBV12-4, the J call TRBJ2-4, with D possibly TRBD2 on 6 matching bases. CDR3 length: 13 residues. V lost 4 bases, J lost 4 bases, and 8 bases lay in between.

The rearrangement uses TRBV6-5 and TRBJ1-2; the match to TRBD1 covers 8 bases. CDR1 and CDR2 (germline): MNHEY, SVGAGI. The CDR3 is 14 amino acids. Trimming took 6 bases from V and 8 from J; bases not matched to a gene: 11. The DNA of the CDR3 is TGTGCCAGCAGCAACCGGGGCAGGGGGCACGGCTACACCTTC. Residues: CASSNRGRGHGYTF.

V is TRBV6-1 and J is TRBJ2-7, with D possibly matching TRBD2 (6 bases). CDR3 length: 16 residues. V shed 4 bases and J shed 1 base, with 17 bases lying between them. The germline V gene encodes CDR1 MNHNS and CDR2 SASEGT. CDR3 DNA: TGTGCCAGCAGTGGTCCCGGGGGACCCCTTTCCTACGAGCAGTACTTC. It is translated as CASSGPGGPLSYEQYF.

This sequence joins TRBV7-6 and TRBJ2-7, with TRBD1 matching 8 bases. Germline CDR1 is SGHVS and CDR2 is FNYEAQ. There are 14 residues in the CDR3. With 5 bases clipped from V and 4 bases from J, the junction kept 7 bases outside the gene matches. Written as DNA, the CDR3 is TGTGCCAGCAGCCCTCGGACAGGGACGTACGAGCAGTACTTC. It yields the protein CASSPRTGTYEQYF. Looking up the rest from reference TRBV7-6 and TRBJ2-7 gives the full variable domain: GAGVSQSPRYKVTKRGQDVALRCDPISGHVSLYWYRQALGQGPEFLTYFNYEAQQDKSGLPNDRFSAERPEGSISTLTIQRTEQRDSAMYRCASSPRTGTYEQYFGPGTRLTVT.

V gene TRBV29-1 combines with J gene TRBJ1-1; 9 bases line up with TRBD1. Per germline, CDR1 SQVTM and CDR2 ANQGSEA. This CDR3 region has 13 residues. Trimming cost V 3 bases and J 4 bases; bases outside gene matches: 3. The CDR3 DNA sequence: TGCAGCGTTGAGACAGGGGGTGGCACTGAAGCTTTCTTT. This sequence encodes CSVETGGGTEAFF.

This clone was seen more than once but under ten times. The V gene is TRBV4-1, the J gene TRBJ2-2, with 9 positions matching TRBD1. This CDR3 contains 19 residues. V gave up 0 bases and J gave up 3 bases; unmatched junction bases: 11. Germline CDR1 is MGHRA and CDR2 is YSYEKL. The CDR3 DNA sequence: TGCGCCAGCAGCCAAGAAAGCACTGCGGACAGGGGTTACACCGGGGAGCTGTTTTTT. Its translation is CASSQESTADRGYTGELFF.

CDR3: CATSRGGNTDTQYF. DNA for the CDR3: TGTGCCACCAGCAGAGGCGGGAACACAGATACGCAGTATTTT. The rearrangement joins TRBV15 to TRBJ2-3; perhaps TRBD2 as D (6 bases). In germline, CDR1 is LNHNV, CDR2 YYDKDF (reference sequence). This CDR3 has 14 amino acids. V gave up 1 base and J gave up 2 bases, with 7 bases separating them.

The gene calls are TRBV18 and TRBJ1-3; the match to TRBD1 covers 7 bases. The CDR3 runs 17 residues. Germline values: CDR1 KGHSH, CDR2 LQKENI. After removal of 3 bases from V and 0 bases from J, the junction contained 8 bases not matched to a gene. CDR3 nucleotide sequence: TGTGCCAGCTCACCTCCAGGACAGGCCCGCTCTGGAAACACCATATATTTT. Protein: CASSPPGQARSGNTIYF.

The J gene is TRBJ2-5, the V gene TRBV4-1; no firm D call. Germline-derived CDR1 and CDR2 are MGHRA and YSYEKL. The CDR3 contains 17 residues. Trimming took off 0 bases at V and 1 base at J, with 15 bases between the two ends. The CDR3 sequence is CASSQEAATILQETQYF. The CDR3 DNA sequence: TGCGCCAGCAGCCAAGAGGCGGCAACAATACTCCAAGAGACCCAGTACTTC.

V is TRBV27 and J is TRBJ2-7; 7 bases match TRBD1. CDR3 length: 13 amino acids. Trimming at V came to 4 bases and at J to 0 bases, leaving 0 bases not matched to a gene. From germline, CDR1 is MNHEY and CDR2 SMNVEV (reference sequence). The CDR3 loop is CASSWDSSYEQYF. The CDR3, as DNA: TGTGCCAGCAGTTGGGACAGCTCCTACGAGCAGTACTTC.